A selection of T cell receptor beta chains follows, all from one sample in a study of T cell changes during pregnancy in multiple sclerosis. Clones were read by immunoSEQ multiplex PCR, and TCRdb kept only the in-frame ones, dropping some. The table includes about 36,000 clones, 92% detected once. The input for sequencing was CD4+ T cells from peripheral blood mononuclear cells, taken after pregnancy. These receptors all come from a female donor with multiple sclerosis, enrolled in a pregnancy study. Both conserved end residues are part of each CDR3. Fields, in order: D gene, V gene, J gene, clone size, CDR3 DNA, CDR3 protein. The D gene is left open where the match is weak. Some rows mark clone size as missing; the rest say once, few, many or name a class of expanded clone.

>NA|TRBV19|TRBJ2-7|once
TGTGCCAGTAGTGCTACCGGGACTGCGTCCTACGAGCAGTACTTC
CASSATGTASYEQYF
>NA|TRBV4-1|TRBJ1-1|NA
TGCGCCAGCAACCCCGTGGGGGCCCGGAACACTGAAGCTTTCTTT
CASNPVGARNTEAFF
>TRBD1|TRBV28|TRBJ2-7|NA
TGTGCCAGCAGCCCCTCGGACAGGGGGGGCGGGCCGACCTTC
CASSPSDRGGGPTF
>NA|TRBV19|TRBJ1-4|NA
TGTGCCAGTAGGAGACCCCGGGACATCGAGGAAAAACTGTTTTTT
CASRRPRDIEEKLFF
>NA|TRBV14|TRBJ2-7|NA
TGTGCCAGCAGAAACGGGTTTCACAACGAGCAGTACTTC
CASRNGFHNEQYF
>TRBD2|TRBV15|TRBJ2-1|NA
TGTGCCACCAGCAGAGAAGGCGGGAGCTCCTACAATGAGCAGTTCTTC
CATSREGGSSYNEQFF
>TRBD1|TRBV27|TRBJ1-2|NA
TGTGCCAGCAGTATAAATAAGGGGGCATTTCATGGCTACACCTTC
CASSINKGAFHGYTF
>TRBD2|TRBV9|TRBJ2-4|NA
TGTGCCAGCAGCGCCGGGGTCACTAGCGGACAAAACATTCAGTACTTC
CASSAGVTSGQNIQYF
>TRBD1|TRBV23-1|TRBJ1-5|NA
TGCGCCAGCAGTCAGGTTTCGGGACAGGACACCCGTTCCCCACATCAGCCCCAGCATTTT
CASSQVSGQDTRSPHQPQHF
>TRBD1|TRBV13|TRBJ1-2|NA
TGTGCCAGCAGCACCCCCCGGACAGGAGAAATTAACTATGGCTACACCTTC
CASSTPRTGEINYGYTF